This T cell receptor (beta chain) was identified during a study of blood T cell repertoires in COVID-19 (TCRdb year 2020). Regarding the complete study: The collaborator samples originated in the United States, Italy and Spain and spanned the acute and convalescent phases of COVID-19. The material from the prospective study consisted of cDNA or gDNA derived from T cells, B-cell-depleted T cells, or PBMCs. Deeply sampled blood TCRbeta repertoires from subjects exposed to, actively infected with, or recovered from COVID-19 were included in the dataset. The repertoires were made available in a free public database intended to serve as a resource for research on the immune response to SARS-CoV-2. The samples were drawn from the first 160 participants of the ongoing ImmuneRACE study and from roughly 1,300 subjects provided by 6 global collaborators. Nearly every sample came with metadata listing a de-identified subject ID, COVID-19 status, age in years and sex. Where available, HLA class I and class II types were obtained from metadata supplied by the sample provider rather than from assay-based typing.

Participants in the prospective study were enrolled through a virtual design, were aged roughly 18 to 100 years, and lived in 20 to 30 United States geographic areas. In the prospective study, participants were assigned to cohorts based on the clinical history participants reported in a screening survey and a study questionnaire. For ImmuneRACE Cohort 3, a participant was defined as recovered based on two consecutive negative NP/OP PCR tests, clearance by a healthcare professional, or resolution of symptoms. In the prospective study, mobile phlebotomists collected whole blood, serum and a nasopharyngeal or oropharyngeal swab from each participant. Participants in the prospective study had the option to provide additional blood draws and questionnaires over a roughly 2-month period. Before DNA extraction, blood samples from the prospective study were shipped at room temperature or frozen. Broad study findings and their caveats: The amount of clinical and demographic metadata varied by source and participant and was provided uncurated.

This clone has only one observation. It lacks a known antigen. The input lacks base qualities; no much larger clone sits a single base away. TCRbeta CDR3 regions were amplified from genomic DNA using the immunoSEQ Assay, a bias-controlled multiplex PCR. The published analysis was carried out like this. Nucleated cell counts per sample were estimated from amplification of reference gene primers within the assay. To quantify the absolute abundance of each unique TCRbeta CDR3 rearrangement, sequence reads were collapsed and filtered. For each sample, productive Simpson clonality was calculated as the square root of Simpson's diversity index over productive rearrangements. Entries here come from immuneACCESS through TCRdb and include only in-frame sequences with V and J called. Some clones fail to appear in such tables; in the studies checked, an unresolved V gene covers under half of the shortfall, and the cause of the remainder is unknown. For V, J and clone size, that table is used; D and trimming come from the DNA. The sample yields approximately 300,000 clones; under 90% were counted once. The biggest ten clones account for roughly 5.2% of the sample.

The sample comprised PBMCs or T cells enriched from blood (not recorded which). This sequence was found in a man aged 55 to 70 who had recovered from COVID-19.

The CDR3 reads as follows: CASSSSPGVDTIYF. The nucleotides are TGTGCCAGCAGTAGTTCCCCAGGGGTTGACACCATATATTTT. The chain is assembled from TRBV28 and TRBJ1-3; the best D guess is TRBD1, with 6 bases matching. The CDR3 covers 14 residues, taking in both the cysteine and the phenylalanine. The retained sequence is limited to the CDR3, 42 bases, with the frame set at the first base. V is cut by 5 bases and J by 8 bases, and the space between the germline ends is 16 bases. CDR1 is given as MDHEN and CDR2 as SYDVKM, both from the germline V gene.